The TCR beta chain described here comes from a study of T cells in Graves' hyperthyroidism and ophthalmopathy. Germline CDR1 MDHEN, CDR2 SYDVKM. V lost 6 bases to trimming and J lost 6 bases; unmatched junction nucleotides: 15. The length of the CDR3 is 18 residues. Whole-study results and caveats: Blood also contained most expanded thyroid clonotypes above 0.001.

The sample holds many counts of this clonotype. The antigen remains unidentified. It was RNA transcripts that yielded the amplified TCR beta CDR3 regions. Using the HTBI primer set, a first-round RT-PCR was run on the TCR CDR3. From the multiplex PCR reads, TCRdb called clonotypes with MiXCR, one entry per CDR3 protein. The table shows 350,000 to 450,000 distinct CDR3 sequences, with over 13% occurring only once. This receptor was taken from a man aged 50 to 59 with Graves' ophthalmopathy. The specimen was blood. This chain connects TRBV28 to TRBJ2-3; TRBD2 matches 13 bases. The CDR3 is CASSHHDWTSGRLDTQYF. Written as DNA, the CDR3 is TGTGCCAGCAGCCACCACGACTGGACTAGCGGGAGACTTGATACGCAGTATTTT.